This T cell receptor (beta chain) was observed in a study of blood T cell repertoires in COVID-19. At the level of the study: PBMCs, B-cell-depleted T cells, or T cells provided the cDNA or gDNA that made up the material.

CDR1 is LGHNT and CDR2 is FRNRAP in the germline V gene. CDR3 length: 13 residues. V dropped 4 bases and J dropped 5 bases, with 11 bases sitting between them. TCRdb's table, derived via immunoSEQ multiplex PCR, lists solely in-frame clones and lacks some. The sample lists around 130,000 clones, under 90% seen once, with over 9% in the top ten. In its sample, this clone was seen a few times. The sequence came from a woman aged 55-69 years with acute or convalescent COVID-19. Sequencing was carried out using peripheral blood. The gene calls are TRBV12-5 and TRBJ1-1; unclear D gene. In nucleotides, the CDR3 is TGTGCTAGTGGTTATCGCCAGTGGACTGAAGCTTTCTTT. This encodes CASGYRQWTEAFF.